What follows describes a single T cell receptor (beta chain). The specificity of this receptor is unknown. The source of the sample is a study of CXCR3-negative and CXCR3-positive naive CD8 T cells (dated by TCRdb to about 2019). At the level of the whole study: In total, 110 million to 150 million TRB reads were obtained, corresponding to roughly 1.5 +/- 0.3 million reads per library. Data from 11 donors, pooled across two independent experiments, went into the diversity and physicochemical repertoire analyses. TRBV-TRBJ cluster analysis included naive subsets from 5 or 6 donors and memory cells from 3 donors. Study-wide findings and limitations: Compared with CXCR3-negative naive cells, CXCR3-positive naive cells had TRB CDR3s with higher hydrophobicity (lower Kidera factor 4), lower energy, and higher strength and volume indices. Repertoire diversity was comparably high in both naive subsets but much lower in memory CD8+ T cells. Naive CXCR3-negative and CXCR3-positive cells from the same donor showed similar TRBV-TRBJ usage, whereas memory cells showed distinct patterns. Freshly isolated PBMCs were used for most assays because CXCR3 expression went down partially after cryopreservation. Because surface CD5, which has been linked to self-reactivity in mice, was comparable between naive subsets, TCR interaction strength was also inferred from TRB CDR3 physicochemical properties.

For each CD8+ T cell subset, flow sorting was done in triplicate, and a few hundred thousand cells per subset went directly into RLT lysis buffer. Naive CD8+ T cells were defined stringently as CD45RO-CCR7+CD27+CD95- to exclude memory contaminants. Standard density gradient centrifugation was used to isolate peripheral blood mononuclear cells from buffy coats. Naive CXCR3-negative and CXCR3-positive CD8+ T cells were flow-sorted on a FACSAria III. Total RNA was extracted from sorted cells with an RNeasy Mini Kit. Sequencing instrument: NextSeq 550. The Human TCR Profiling Kit (MiLaboratory) was used to make UMI-labeled 5' RACE TRB cDNA libraries. The full amount of extracted RNA was used for cDNA synthesis, and the full amount of resulting cDNA was used for PCR amplification. Libraries were prepared in parallel with an identical number of PCR cycles. In the authors' own workflow: With a requirement of at least two reads per UMI, MIGEC and MiXCR extracted about 50,000 +/- 10,000 unique UMI-labeled TRB cDNA molecules per library. An average of around 40,000 +/- 10,000 functional in-frame TRB CDR3 nucleotide clonotypes without stop codons was found per library. Diversity metrics, including normalized Shannon-Wiener and Chao1, were computed in VDJtools after downsampling to 5000 UMI-labeled TRB molecules per sample. For the central five CDR3 residues, VDJtools calculated physicochemical properties weighted by clonotype size, namely interaction energy, strength, volume and Kidera factor 4. TCRdb reprocessed the raw reads; every CDR3 protein sequence is a single record, and DNA is not supplied. Here the V and J calls rest on TCRdb's processing, not on the authors' analysis. The sample table holds about 120,000 distinct CDR3 sequences. The ten largest clones add up to approximately 0.3% of the sample.

The CDR3 sequence holds 13 residues, the cysteine and phenylalanine included. The entry carries no DNA sequence. Taken from the germline V gene (reference sequence), the CDR1 and CDR2 loops are SEHNR and FQNEAQ. This clonotype originated in a human donor in good health. Some clones in this sample may be carry-over from other donors' samples. The sequencing sample was made of naive CXCR3- CD8+ T cells from blood. The sample's cell subset or site label, in plain terms: CD45RO-CCR7+CD27+CD95- naive CD8+ T cells lacking CXCR3 (TNR3-). The sequence links TRBV7-9 to TRBJ2-7; checking the TCRdb D call of TRBD1 is not possible without DNA. The CDR3 in this case is CASSLGSGDEQYF.